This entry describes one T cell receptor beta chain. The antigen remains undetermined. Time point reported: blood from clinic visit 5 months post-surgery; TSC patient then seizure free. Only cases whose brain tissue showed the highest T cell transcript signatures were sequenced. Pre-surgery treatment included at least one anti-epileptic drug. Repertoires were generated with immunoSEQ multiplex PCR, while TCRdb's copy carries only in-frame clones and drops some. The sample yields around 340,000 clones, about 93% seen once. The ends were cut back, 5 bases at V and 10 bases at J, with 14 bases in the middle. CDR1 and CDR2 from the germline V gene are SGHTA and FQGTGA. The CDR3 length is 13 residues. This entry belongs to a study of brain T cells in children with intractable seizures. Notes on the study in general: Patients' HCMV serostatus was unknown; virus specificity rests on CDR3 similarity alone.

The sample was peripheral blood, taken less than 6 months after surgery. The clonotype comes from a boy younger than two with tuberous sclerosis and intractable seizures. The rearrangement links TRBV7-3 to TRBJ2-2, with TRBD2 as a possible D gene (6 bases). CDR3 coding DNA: TGTGCCAGCAGCAAGACTAGTCCCCTGGAGCTGTTTTTT. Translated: CASSKTSPLELFF.